The 14 T cell receptor beta chains below all came from one sample that was sequenced in a study of control samples from healthy donors and cancer patients. The protocol was immunoSEQ multiplex PCR, while the TCRdb copy is restricted to in-frame clones and leaves out a portion. The data show around 250,000 clones, about 80% seen once. The sample taken for sequencing was PBMCs. The receptors stem from a woman aged 55-69 years with lung cancer.

In this sample, this clone turned up once. V and J are TRBV18 and TRBJ1-1, with TRBD1 matching over 7 bases. This CDR3 has 14 residues. CDR1 KGHSH and CDR2 LQKENI come from the germline V gene. V lost 3 bases to trimming and J lost 5 bases; unmatched junction nucleotides: 6. The CDR3 coding sequence is TGTGCCAGCTCACCCCCCGGGACAGTTACTGAAGCTTTCTTT. Its translation: CASSPPGTVTEAFF.

The chain carries TRBV5-1 and TRBJ1-1, with 7 positions matching TRBD1. The CDR3 is 12 amino acids. Per the germline V gene, CDR1 is SGHRS and CDR2 is YFSETQ. The trim removed 4 bases at V and 8 bases at J, leaving 5 bases unmatched. As DNA, the CDR3 is TGCGCCAGCAGCCAGGTACAGGGGGAAGCTTTCTTT. Protein product: CASSQVQGEAFF.

V is TRBV11-2 and J is TRBJ2-7; the D is unclear. Trimming stripped 0 bases from V and 3 bases from J, with 12 bases between. Germline CDR1 SGHAT, CDR2 FQNNGV. This CDR3 region has 15 residues. The CDR3 DNA reads TGTGCCAGCAGCTTAGAGACGACGGAGAACTACGAGCAGTACTTC. This encodes CASSLETTENYEQYF.

The V and J genes are TRBV5-1 and TRBJ1-3; D not certain. The germline gives CDR1 SGHRS, CDR2 YFSETQ. The CDR3 consists of 16 residues. V gave up 4 bases and J gave up 0 bases, with 14 bases separating them. For the CDR3, the DNA is TGCGCCAGCAGCGCAGTGACAAGCCACTCTGGAAACACCATATATTTT. Protein: CASSAVTSHSGNTIYF.

This rearrangement joins TRBV10-2 to TRBJ1-4; D might be TRBD1 (6 bases). Germline CDR1 and CDR2: WSHSY and SAAADI. Trimming left V 3 bases short and J 8 bases short, with 16 bases between. This CDR3 region has 15 residues. DNA for the CDR3: TGCGCCAGCAGTGATATCCTACAGGGAGAAGAAAAACTGTTTTTT. Amino acid sequence: CASSDILQGEEKLFF.

This clone was counted between two and nine times. This chain uses TRBV5-8 with TRBJ1-3, with D hard to call. The CDR3 covers 15 residues. From germline, CDR1 is SGHTS and CDR2 YDEGEE. V shed 4 bases and J shed 0 bases, with 11 bases lying between them. The CDR3 nucleotides read TGTGCCAGCAGCGCACGGAGTCACTCTGGAAACACCATATATTTT. Translated, it gives CASSARSHSGNTIYF. The full variable domain, completed using reference TRBV5-8 and TRBJ1-3, is EAGVTQSPTHLIKTRGQQATLRCSPISGHTSVYWYQQALGLGLQFLLWYDEGEERNRGNFPPRFSGRQFPNYSSELNVNALELEDSALYLCASSARSHSGNTIYFGEGSWLTVV.

The rearrangement links TRBV5-1 to TRBJ2-3; tentative D call: TRBD2 (5 bases). CDR3 length equals 14 residues. V lost 0 bases, J lost 6 bases, and 11 bases lay in between. Germline V gene sequence: CDR1 SGHRS, CDR2 YFSETQ. The CDR3 coding sequence is TGCGCCAGCAGCTTGGCCACGGGGATGGATACGCAGTATTTT. Translated: CASSLATGMDTQYF.

Only a few counts were recorded for this clone. The rearrangement joins TRBV9 to TRBJ2-7; D uncertain. The CDR3 spans 14 residues. With 4 bases removed from V and 8 bases from J, the gap between germline ends came to 19 bases. Per the germline V gene, CDR1 is SGDLS and CDR2 is YYNGEE. CDR3 sequence: CASSPFELPSQQYF. The CDR3 DNA reads TGTGCCAGCAGCCCCTTTGAACTACCCTCGCAGCAGTACTTC.

The chain recombines TRBV14 with TRBJ2-1, with D possibly TRBD2 on 5 matching bases. Germline V CDR1 and CDR2: SGHDN, FVKESK. V gave up 1 base and J gave up 3 bases, with 10 bases separating them. The CDR3 loop spans 15 amino acids. CDR3 sequence (DNA): TGTGCCAGCAGCCAAGGCCTAGGGAGCTACAATGAGCAGTTCTTC. It encodes CASSQGLGSYNEQFF.

The V call is TRBV7-3, the J call TRBJ1-5; 7 bases map to TRBD1. V lost 4 bases, J lost 4 bases, and 4 bases stayed unmatched. Germline CDR1 SGHTA, CDR2 FQGTGA. This CDR3 is 14 amino acids long. CDR3 amino acids: CASSSTTGNQPQHF. CDR3 nucleotide sequence: TGTGCCAGCAGCTCAACGACAGGGAATCAGCCCCAGCATTTT.

The chain recombines TRBV5-5 with TRBJ1-3; D possibly corresponds to TRBD1 (5 bases). Germline CDR1 SGHKS, CDR2 YYEKEE (reference sequence). This CDR3 is 15 amino acids long. Trimming took off 5 bases at V and 0 bases at J, with 12 bases between the two ends. In DNA form, the CDR3 reads TGTGCCAGCAGTCCAGGGTTTTCCTCTGGAAACACCATATATTTT. As protein: CASSPGFSSGNTIYF.

This chain uses TRBV3-1 (or the pseudogene TRBV3-2) with TRBJ1-1, with D unresolved. The germline V gene encodes CDR1 LGHDT and CDR2 YNNKEL (reference sequence). The CDR3 spans 13 residues. V was trimmed by 3 bases and J by 5 bases, leaving 10 bases between them. This CDR3 reads CASSQPIGTEAFF. CDR3 bases: TGTGCCAGCAGCCAGCCTATAGGAACTGAAGCTTTCTTT.

This sequence joins TRBV19 and TRBJ1-3; D is undetermined. The CDR3 runs 16 residues. Germline V gives CDR1 LNHDA, CDR2 SQIVND (reference sequence). V dropped 3 bases and J dropped 7 bases, with 19 bases sitting between them. The CDR3 spells CASSIRSGSTTNTIYF. The CDR3 DNA reads as TGTGCCAGTAGTATTCGGTCCGGCAGTACAACGAACACCATATATTTT.

This clone appeared a few times. The chain links TRBV4-1 to TRBJ1-5; 8 nucleotides agree with TRBD1. This CDR3 has 16 amino acids. CDR1 and CDR2 (germline): MGHRA, YSYEKL. The trim removed 0 bases at V and 4 bases at J, leaving 5 bases unmatched. The CDR3 DNA sequence: TGCGCCAGCAGCCAAGATCAGGGGGCGGGGAATCAGCCCCAGCATTTT. Encoded protein: CASSQDQGAGNQPQHF.